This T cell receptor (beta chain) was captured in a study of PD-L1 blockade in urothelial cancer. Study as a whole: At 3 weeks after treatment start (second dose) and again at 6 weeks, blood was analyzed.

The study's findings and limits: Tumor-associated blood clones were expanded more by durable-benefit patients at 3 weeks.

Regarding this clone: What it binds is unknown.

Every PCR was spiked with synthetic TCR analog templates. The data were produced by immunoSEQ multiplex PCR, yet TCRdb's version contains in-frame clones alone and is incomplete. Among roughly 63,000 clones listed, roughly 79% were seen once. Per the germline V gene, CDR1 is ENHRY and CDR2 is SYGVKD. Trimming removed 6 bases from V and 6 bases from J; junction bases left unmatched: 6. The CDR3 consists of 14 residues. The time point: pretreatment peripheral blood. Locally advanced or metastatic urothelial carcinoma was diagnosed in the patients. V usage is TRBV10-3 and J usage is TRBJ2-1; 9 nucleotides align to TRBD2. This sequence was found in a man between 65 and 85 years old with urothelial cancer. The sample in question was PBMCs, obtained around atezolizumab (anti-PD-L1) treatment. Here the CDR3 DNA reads TGTGCCATCAGCCTAGCGGGACGCGGCAATGAGCAGTTCTTC. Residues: CAISLAGRGNEQFF.